This is a list of T cell receptor beta chains from one sample in a study of blood T cell repertoires in COVID-19. Assay used: immunoSEQ multiplex PCR; TCRdb lists only in-frame clones, some missing. The sample lists roughly 230,000 clones, 83% occurring once. The specimen sequenced was peripheral blood. The source of these receptors is a woman aged 45-60 years with acute or convalescent COVID-19. Both conserved end residues are part of each CDR3. D genes are given only for firm matches. Size tells how often a clone was seen (once, few, many) or the class of an expanded clone, and some rows leave it out.

len: 15; abundance: .; v_gene: TRBV19; j_gene: TRBJ1-5; d_gene: .; CDR3nt: TGTGCCAGTAGTATCACCAGGGAAGGGGATCAGCCCCAGCATTTT; CDR3aa: CASSITREGDQPQHF
len: 14; abundance: .; v_gene: TRBV7-2; j_gene: TRBJ1-1; d_gene: .; CDR3nt: TGTGCCAGCACCCTTACAGGGATGAACACTGAAGCTTTCTTT; CDR3aa: CASTLTGMNTEAFF
len: 14; abundance: .; v_gene: TRBV6-5; j_gene: TRBJ2-1; d_gene: TRBD2; CDR3nt: TGTGCCAGCAAAACTAGCGGGAGCCTGTCTGAGCAGTTCTTC; CDR3aa: CASKTSGSLSEQFF
len: 16; abundance: .; v_gene: TRBV7-9; j_gene: TRBJ1-4; d_gene: TRBD1; CDR3nt: TGTGCCAGCAGCTTAGCGGGGAAACAGGGGGGAGAAAAACTGTTTTTT; CDR3aa: CASSLAGKQGGEKLFF
len: 14; abundance: once; v_gene: TRBV19; j_gene: TRBJ1-2; d_gene: TRBD1; CDR3nt: TGTGCCAGTAATAAAGGGACAGGGGTTTATGGCTACACCTTC; CDR3aa: CASNKGTGVYGYTF
len: 15; abundance: .; v_gene: TRBV3-1/TRBV3-2; j_gene: TRBJ1-6; d_gene: TRBD1; CDR3nt: TGTGCCAGCAGCCCGCGGGACAGCGGCAATTCACCCCTCCACTTT; CDR3aa: CASSPRDSGNSPLHF
len: 16; abundance: .; v_gene: TRBV19; j_gene: TRBJ2-1; d_gene: TRBD2; CDR3nt: TGTGCCAGCCAGACTAGCGGGGGGGCCGAGAGCTATGAGCAGTTCTTC; CDR3aa: CASQTSGGAESYEQFF
len: 20; abundance: .; v_gene: TRBV18; j_gene: TRBJ1-5; d_gene: TRBD1; CDR3nt: TGTGCCAGCTCACCCGTTATGCCGGGACAGGGGGAACGGAGCAATCAGCCCCAGCATTTT; CDR3aa: CASSPVMPGQGERSNQPQHF
len: 13; abundance: .; v_gene: TRBV27; j_gene: TRBJ2-7; d_gene: TRBD1; CDR3nt: TGTGCCAGCAGAGGGACAGTCTCCTACGAGCAGTACTTC; CDR3aa: CASRGTVSYEQYF
len: 16; abundance: .; v_gene: TRBV13; j_gene: TRBJ2-3; d_gene: TRBD2; CDR3nt: TGTGCCAGCAGCTTGGGGAGGCTAGCGGGAGGGGATACGCAGTATTTT; CDR3aa: CASSLGRLAGGDTQYF
len: 13; abundance: .; v_gene: TRBV28; j_gene: TRBJ1-2; d_gene: TRBD1; CDR3nt: TGTGCCAGCAGTGGGAGGAGGGGGCATGGCTACACCTTC; CDR3aa: CASSGRRGHGYTF
len: 12; abundance: .; v_gene: TRBV29-1; j_gene: TRBJ2-7; d_gene: TRBD1; CDR3nt: TGCAGCGGAAACAGGGGGTCCTACGAGCAGTACTTC; CDR3aa: CSGNRGSYEQYF
len: 15; abundance: .; v_gene: TRBV6-4; j_gene: TRBJ1-1; d_gene: TRBD1; CDR3nt: TGTGCCAGCAGTGCGACAGGGGGTCAAGACACTGAAGCTTTCTTT; CDR3aa: CASSATGGQDTEAFF
len: 15; abundance: .; v_gene: TRBV5-1; j_gene: TRBJ1-4; d_gene: TRBD1; CDR3nt: TGCGCCAGCAGCTTGGAGGGACAGGGCACTGAAAAACTGTTTTTT; CDR3aa: CASSLEGQGTEKLFF
len: 16; abundance: .; v_gene: TRBV5-6; j_gene: TRBJ2-4; d_gene: TRBD2; CDR3nt: TGTGCCAGCAGCTTGGCGAACCGGGGGGTCGGAAACATTCAGTACTTC; CDR3aa: CASSLANRGVGNIQYF
len: 14; abundance: .; v_gene: TRBV15; j_gene: TRBJ2-5; d_gene: .; CDR3nt: TGTGCCACCAGCAGACTCGGGGAGCAAGAGACCCAGTACTTC; CDR3aa: CATSRLGEQETQYF
len: 16; abundance: .; v_gene: TRBV11-2; j_gene: TRBJ2-1; d_gene: TRBD2; CDR3nt: TGTGCCAGCAGCTCAACTAGCGGGGGGGCTAGTGATGAGCAGTTCTTC; CDR3aa: CASSSTSGGASDEQFF
len: 13; abundance: many; v_gene: TRBV11-2; j_gene: TRBJ1-1; d_gene: TRBD1; CDR3nt: TGTGCCAGCAGCATGGACAGGGACACTGAAGCTTTCTTT; CDR3aa: CASSMDRDTEAFF
len: 17; abundance: .; v_gene: TRBV6-2/TRBV6-3; j_gene: TRBJ2-3; d_gene: TRBD2; CDR3nt: TGTGCCAGCAGTTACCCTATAGCGGGGGGGCCTATAGATACGCAGTATTTT; CDR3aa: CASSYPIAGGPIDTQYF
len: 14; abundance: few; v_gene: TRBV5-5; j_gene: TRBJ1-1; d_gene: .; CDR3nt: TGTGCCAGCAGCCGAGGGTGGGGAAACACTGAAGCTTTCTTT; CDR3aa: CASSRGWGNTEAFF
len: 14; abundance: .; v_gene: TRBV25-1; j_gene: TRBJ2-4; d_gene: .; CDR3nt: TGTGCCAGCAGTGAAACAGGGGCCAAAAACATTCAGTACTTC; CDR3aa: CASSETGAKNIQYF
len: 14; abundance: .; v_gene: TRBV3-1/TRBV3-2; j_gene: TRBJ2-7; d_gene: .; CDR3nt: TGTGCCAGCAGCCACAAGGGGCCGGGCTACGAGCAGTACTTC; CDR3aa: CASSHKGPGYEQYF
len: 18; abundance: .; v_gene: TRBV19; j_gene: TRBJ2-4; d_gene: .; CDR3nt: TGTGCCAGTAGTATAGAAGGGGGACACAGGGAATCCAAAAACATTCAGTACTTC; CDR3aa: CASSIEGGHRESKNIQYF
len: 14; abundance: .; v_gene: TRBV28; j_gene: TRBJ2-7; d_gene: TRBD2; CDR3nt: TGTGCCACCACCGAAAGCGGGGGGGGTTACGAGCAGTACTTC; CDR3aa: CATTESGGGYEQYF
len: 13; abundance: .; v_gene: TRBV7-9; j_gene: TRBJ2-2; d_gene: .; CDR3nt: TGTGCCAGCAGCCTTGGGCACACCGGGGAGCTGTTTTTT; CDR3aa: CASSLGHTGELFF
len: 14; abundance: .; v_gene: TRBV27; j_gene: TRBJ1-6; d_gene: TRBD1; CDR3nt: TGTGCCAGCAGCCTCGGACAGGGAGGGTCACCCCTCCACTTT; CDR3aa: CASSLGQGGSPLHF
len: 13; abundance: .; v_gene: TRBV5-6; j_gene: TRBJ1-2; d_gene: .; CDR3nt: TGTGCCAGCAGCTTAAGGGGGAACTATGGCTACACCTTC; CDR3aa: CASSLRGNYGYTF
len: 15; abundance: .; v_gene: TRBV18; j_gene: TRBJ2-1; d_gene: TRBD2; CDR3nt: TGTGCCAGCTCACCCCTAGCGGGGGGGTCCCATGAGCAGTTCTTC; CDR3aa: CASSPLAGGSHEQFF
len: 13; abundance: once; v_gene: TRBV2; j_gene: TRBJ1-2; d_gene: .; CDR3nt: TGTGCCAGCAGTGATGAAGCGGGCTATGGCTACACCTTC; CDR3aa: CASSDEAGYGYTF
len: 16; abundance: .; v_gene: TRBV6-4; j_gene: TRBJ2-1; d_gene: TRBD2; CDR3nt: TGTGCCAGCAGTGACTCCGGCGGGAGCGCCGACAATGAGCAGTTCTTC; CDR3aa: CASSDSGGSADNEQFF
len: 13; abundance: .; v_gene: TRBV5-1; j_gene: TRBJ1-1; d_gene: .; CDR3nt: TGCGCCAGCAGCCGAGACTGGGACACTGAAGCTTTCTTT; CDR3aa: CASSRDWDTEAFF
len: 14; abundance: .; v_gene: TRBV24-1; j_gene: TRBJ1-2; d_gene: TRBD1; CDR3nt: TGTGCCACCAGTGACTACGGGACAGGGGTTGGCTACACCTTC; CDR3aa: CATSDYGTGVGYTF
len: 12; abundance: .; v_gene: TRBV27; j_gene: TRBJ2-1; d_gene: .; CDR3nt: TGTGCCAGCGGGGGGTCCTACAATGAGCAGTTCTTC; CDR3aa: CASGGSYNEQFF
len: 17; abundance: .; v_gene: TRBV4-1; j_gene: TRBJ2-6; d_gene: .; CDR3nt: TGCGCCAGCAGCCAAGCAGGGACACCCTCTGGGGCCAACGTCCTGACTTTC; CDR3aa: CASSQAGTPSGANVLTF
len: 11; abundance: .; v_gene: TRBV19; j_gene: TRBJ1-4; d_gene: .; CDR3nt: TGTGCCAGTAGTATTCCTAGGGGACTGTTTTTT; CDR3aa: CASSIPRGLFF
len: 13; abundance: .; v_gene: TRBV6-5; j_gene: TRBJ2-2; d_gene: TRBD2; CDR3nt: TGTGCCAGCACCCCGGGGGGCACCGGGGAGCTGTTTTTT; CDR3aa: CASTPGGTGELFF
len: 11; abundance: .; v_gene: TRBV5-1; j_gene: TRBJ1-1; d_gene: .; CDR3nt: TGCGCCAGCAGCTTGGACAGTAGAGCTTTCTTT; CDR3aa: CASSLDSRAFF
len: 15; abundance: .; v_gene: TRBV6-1; j_gene: TRBJ2-5; d_gene: .; CDR3nt: TGTGCCAGCAGTGAAGCGCCGGAGCTGTTGGAGACCCAGTACTTC; CDR3aa: CASSEAPELLETQYF
len: 13; abundance: few; v_gene: TRBV19; j_gene: TRBJ1-1; d_gene: TRBD1; CDR3nt: TGTGCCAGTAGAGAACAGGGGGTATCTGAAGCTTTCTTT; CDR3aa: CASREQGVSEAFF
len: 11; abundance: .; v_gene: TRBV9; j_gene: TRBJ1-2; d_gene: .; CDR3nt: TGTGCCAGCAGTCAAAACTATGGCTACACCTTC; CDR3aa: CASSQNYGYTF
len: 15; abundance: .; v_gene: TRBV4-1; j_gene: TRBJ1-2; d_gene: TRBD1; CDR3nt: TGCGCCAGCAGCCCTCAGACAGGGGGTCACTATGGCTACACCTTC; CDR3aa: CASSPQTGGHYGYTF
len: 14; abundance: .; v_gene: TRBV5-1; j_gene: TRBJ1-2; d_gene: .; CDR3nt: TGCGCCAGCAGCTTGTCAGGGGCTAACTATGGCTACACCTTC; CDR3aa: CASSLSGANYGYTF
len: 15; abundance: .; v_gene: TRBV19; j_gene: TRBJ2-7; d_gene: .; CDR3nt: TGTGCCAGTAGTATCGGGGGTTGGTCGCCCTACGAGCAGTACTTC; CDR3aa: CASSIGGWSPYEQYF
len: 15; abundance: .; v_gene: TRBV2; j_gene: TRBJ1-5; d_gene: TRBD1; CDR3nt: TGTGCCAGCAGTTACGGGACAGGGAAGGGGCAGCCCCAGCATTTT; CDR3aa: CASSYGTGKGQPQHF
len: 14; abundance: .; v_gene: TRBV5-1; j_gene: TRBJ1-4; d_gene: .; CDR3nt: TGCGCCAGCAGCTGGGAGGTGCGTCGTGAAAAACTGTTTTTT; CDR3aa: CASSWEVRREKLFF
len: 12; abundance: .; v_gene: TRBV5-5; j_gene: TRBJ1-1; d_gene: .; CDR3nt: TGTGCCAGCAGCGCCCGGGACACCCAAGCTTTCTTT; CDR3aa: CASSARDTQAFF
len: 14; abundance: .; v_gene: TRBV30; j_gene: TRBJ1-1; d_gene: .; CDR3nt: TGTGCCTGGGTAGGGGGTCGGGTGAACACTGAAGCTTTCTTT; CDR3aa: CAWVGGRVNTEAFF
len: 14; abundance: .; v_gene: TRBV7-9; j_gene: TRBJ1-2; d_gene: .; CDR3nt: TGTGCCAGCAGTTCCGACGGAGGGGACTATGGCTACACCTTC; CDR3aa: CASSSDGGDYGYTF
len: 13; abundance: .; v_gene: TRBV30; j_gene: TRBJ1-5; d_gene: .; CDR3nt: TGTGCCTGGACCAGGGGAAGCAATCAGCCCCAGCATTTT; CDR3aa: CAWTRGSNQPQHF
len: 16; abundance: few; v_gene: TRBV3-1/TRBV3-2; j_gene: TRBJ1-1; d_gene: .; CDR3nt: TGTGCCAGCAGCAGTGGACGGACTGTGATGAACACTGAAGCTTTCTTT; CDR3aa: CASSSGRTVMNTEAFF
len: 17; abundance: .; v_gene: TRBV14; j_gene: TRBJ2-2; d_gene: TRBD2; CDR3nt: TGTGCCAGCAGCCAAGATGGACTAGCGGGGGGCGGCGGGGAGCTGTTTTTT; CDR3aa: CASSQDGLAGGGGELFF
len: 15; abundance: few; v_gene: TRBV15; j_gene: TRBJ1-2; d_gene: TRBD1; CDR3nt: TGTGCCACCAGCAGAGTGGTGGGCAGGGGGTATGGCTACACCTTC; CDR3aa: CATSRVVGRGYGYTF
len: 15; abundance: .; v_gene: TRBV11-2; j_gene: TRBJ2-1; d_gene: TRBD2; CDR3nt: TGTGCCAGCAGCTTACTAGCGGGCCTTTACAATGAGCAGTTCTTC; CDR3aa: CASSLLAGLYNEQFF
len: 14; abundance: once; v_gene: TRBV13; j_gene: TRBJ2-4; d_gene: .; CDR3nt: TGTGCCAGCAGCTTAGTTACTAATATCAACATTCAGTACTTC; CDR3aa: CASSLVTNINIQYF
len: 16; abundance: .; v_gene: TRBV19; j_gene: TRBJ2-3; d_gene: .; CDR3nt: TGTGCCAGTAGAAGTATTCTAGCGTTGAGCACAGATACGCAGTATTTT; CDR3aa: CASRSILALSTDTQYF
len: 19; abundance: once; v_gene: TRBV5-8; j_gene: TRBJ2-3; d_gene: TRBD1; CDR3nt: TGTGCCAGCAGCTCTGGAGCGACAGGGGTATTACAAAGCACAGATACGCAGTATTTT; CDR3aa: CASSSGATGVLQSTDTQYF
len: 14; abundance: .; v_gene: TRBV19; j_gene: TRBJ1-5; d_gene: .; CDR3nt: TGTGCCAGTAGTTCTGACGGAGACGGTGGAGCCGGGCATTTT; CDR3aa: CASSSDGDGGAGHF